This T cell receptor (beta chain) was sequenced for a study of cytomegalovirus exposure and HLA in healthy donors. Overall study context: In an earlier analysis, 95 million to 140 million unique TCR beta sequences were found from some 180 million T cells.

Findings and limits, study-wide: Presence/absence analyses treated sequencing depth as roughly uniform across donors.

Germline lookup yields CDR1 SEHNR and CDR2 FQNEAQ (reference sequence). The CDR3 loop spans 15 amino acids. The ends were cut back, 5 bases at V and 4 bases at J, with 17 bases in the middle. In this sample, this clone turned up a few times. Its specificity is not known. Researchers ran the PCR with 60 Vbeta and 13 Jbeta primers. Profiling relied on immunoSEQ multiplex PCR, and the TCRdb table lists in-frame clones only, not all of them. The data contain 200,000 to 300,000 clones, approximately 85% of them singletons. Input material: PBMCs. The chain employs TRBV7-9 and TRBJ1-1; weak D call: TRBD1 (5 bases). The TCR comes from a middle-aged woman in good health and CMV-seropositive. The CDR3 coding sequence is TGTGCCAGCAGCAGCCATCCGCCCGGGGGCACTGAAGCTTTCTTT. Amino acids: CASSSHPPGGTEAFF.